Given below is one T cell receptor (beta chain) in context. Its target is unknown. The study ran its PCR with 60 Vbeta and 13 Jbeta primers. TCRdb keeps only in-frame clones here, not all; method: immunoSEQ multiplex PCR. The sample has 100,000 to 150,000 clones, 50% to 80% seen once. The data are from a study of cytomegalovirus exposure and HLA in healthy donors. Across the whole study: Clustering assigned about 76% of the roughly 430 genotyped donors to the Caucasian-associated ancestry cluster.

The ends were cut back, 1 base at V and 0 bases at J, with 9 bases in the middle. CDR1 is LNHDA and CDR2 is SQIVND in the germline V gene (reference sequence). This CDR3 region has 15 residues. Study-wide findings and caveats: The presence/absence work took it that sequencing depth was about the same across donors. A later analysis by the authors found several of the most significant clusters apparently linked to common viral pathogens. Listed as cytomegalovirus-associated were over 150 TCR beta chains.

J is TRBJ1-1 and V is TRBV19; no clear D. The sequenced sample was PBMCs. This TCR was sampled from a woman between 40 and 50 years old in good health and CMV-seropositive. The CDR3 region is CASSIVAGMNTEAFF. In nucleotides, the CDR3 is TGTGCCAGTAGTATAGTGGCGGGGATGAACACTGAAGCTTTCTTT.